The TCR gamma chain described here comes from a study of gamma delta lymphoproliferative disorders and STAT genes (dated by TCRdb to between 2017 and 2018). With regard to the full study: Gamma-chain libraries were prepared from at least 50 ng of genomic DNA using the LymphoTrack Dx TCRG Assay. The study profiled TCR gamma and delta CDR3 repertoires by deep sequencing in Tgammadelta lymphoproliferative disease patients and healthy controls, within a larger immunophenotypic and STAT-mutation study. Two gamma-chain samples and all delta-chain samples were sequenced twice to confirm results. Because no corresponding Invivoscribe delta assay was available, delta-chain libraries were prepared according to the EuroClonality-NGS working group standard operating procedure.

Both library methods used multiplex PCR with primers targeting conserved V and J regions of the TCR genes. Amplicons were purified, pooled and sequenced on an Illumina MiSeq platform. Per the source publication's procedure: MiXCR performed V(D)J alignment, clonotype assembly and translation, and VDJtools was used for functionality assessment and CDR3 repertoire analyses. The IMGT definition of CDR3 was applied, and only productive sequences using functional genes were analyzed, with ORF genes and pseudogenes left out. A custom Python script was used to look across all patients and controls for identical amino acid CDR3s belonging to major clonotypes, meaning those with a frequency of >=5%. Clonotype frequencies in patients versus controls were compared with a one-sided non-parametric Wilcoxon test. TCRdb called clones afresh from the public reads with CATT; identical DNA rows were later merged. V and J calls and clone size were set by TCRdb, not the authors. The sample table shows over a thousand gamma-chain clones, and less than 10% are seen once. The top ten clonotypes cover 30% to 45% of the sample.

This clone is categorized as medium-sized (0.01 to 0.1%). There is no known antigen for this receptor. No qualities accompany the bases; no much larger clone lies one base away. For TCR sequencing, genomic DNA was taken from peripheral blood mononuclear cells isolated from both patients and controls. As controls, around 23 healthy adult blood donors (median age 64 years; approximately 12 males and 11 females) were included and were matched to patients for age and sex. The research as a whole found: Almost every major gamma and delta clonotype in patients was public, meaning shared with at least one healthy donor, and only a couple of gamma clonotypes were private to disease. Control T cells likely spanned varied maturation stages, while leukemic cells were skewed toward terminal effectors, potentially limiting patient-control comparisons. When whole repertoires were clustered, gamma repertoires from patients formed a group apart from those of healthy controls, but delta repertoires showed no separation between the groups. According to the authors, NGS specificity may be reduced at low frequencies, so whether leukemic clones are public or private needs confirmation.

Taken from the germline V gene, the CDR1 and CDR2 loops are VENAVY and YDSYNSRV. Here V drops 4 bases and J drops 2 bases, and the junction holds 5 bases not matched to any gene. The CDR3 runs 13 amino acids, cysteine and phenylalanine included. The only DNA kept is the CDR3, 39 bases in frame from the first base. This clonotype was sampled from a human donor in good health. The chain is assembled from TRGV8 and TRGJ1 or TRGJ2. The J gene, left out of TCRdb, was set here by checking the DNA against germline. Sequencing was performed on blood. The DNA reads as follows: TGTGCCACCTGGGAGAAGTATTATTATAAGAAACTCTTT. This encodes CATWEKYYYKKLF.